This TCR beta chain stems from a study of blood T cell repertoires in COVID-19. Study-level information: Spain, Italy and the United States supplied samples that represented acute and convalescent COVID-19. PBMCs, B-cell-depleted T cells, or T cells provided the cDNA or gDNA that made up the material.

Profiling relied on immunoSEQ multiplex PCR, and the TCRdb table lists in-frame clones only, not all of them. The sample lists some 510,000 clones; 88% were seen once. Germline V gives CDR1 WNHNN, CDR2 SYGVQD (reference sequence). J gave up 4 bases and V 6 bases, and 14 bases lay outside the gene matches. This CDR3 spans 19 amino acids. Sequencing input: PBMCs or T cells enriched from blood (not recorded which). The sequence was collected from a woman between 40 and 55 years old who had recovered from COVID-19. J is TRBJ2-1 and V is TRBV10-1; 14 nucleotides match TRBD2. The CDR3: CASRTGLAGAVPYYNEQFF. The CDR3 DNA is TGCGCCAGCAGGACGGGACTAGCGGGAGCCGTACCATATTACAATGAGCAGTTCTTC.